The TCR beta chain under discussion was sequenced for a study of shared clonotypes between healthy human individuals (dated by TCRdb to between 2020 and 2021). For context, the study as a whole: The cohort included a few men and a couple of women between 18 and 49 years of age. To increase sequencing depth and limit assay-specific biases, TCR repertoire library preparation and sequencing were carried out by different laboratories using diverse techniques. For each donor, CD4 naive and CD4 memory were each run on three plates, CD8 naive on two plates, and CD8 memory on one plate. Blood TCR repertoires of roughly 5 healthy adults were deeply sequenced to estimate repertoire size and the extent of clonotype sharing between individuals. Between about 0.94 and 8.9 billion PBMCs per donor were obtained by leukapheresis. Results the study describes overall, beyond this receptor: Naive subsets generally had larger estimated clonotype richness than memory subsets. Sampling was limited to blood, and TCR repertoires in tissue likely differ from TCR repertoires in blood. The small number of donors limited the genetic and exposure-history diversity represented. Pairwise subsampling led to the expectation that sequencing depth would affect the degree of clonotype sharing among donors. Compared with non-shared clonotypes, clonotypes shared by all four sorted-subset donors had higher generation probabilities. Sharing across a handful of donors was observed for approximately 5% of naive CD4, 3.5% of naive CD8, over 2% of memory CD4, and roughly 0.4% of memory CD8 clonotypes. Rarefaction of sorted-subset datasets indicated incomplete sequencing despite the large sequencing depth.

With regard to this clone: Its antigen is unknown. Base qualities are not at hand, and no much larger clone is one base apart.

CDR1 and CDR2 were assigned from the germline V gene as SGHRS and YFSETQ. The CDR3 has 15 amino acids, counting the end cysteine and phenylalanine. Only the CDR3 DNA stays, 45 bases, in frame from base 1. A distance of 19 bases separates the germline ends of V and J, which lose 3 bases and 9 bases respectively. Using the deep immunoSEQ assay, TCR CDR3 regions were amplified from genomic DNA by multiplex PCR. Extracted genomic DNA from each cell subset was spread evenly across all wells of several immunoSEQ 96-well plates, with each plate serving as a replicate. For sorted subsets, approximately 190 ng genomic DNA, equal to tens of thousands of T cell genomes, was loaded into each replicate PCR. Purified libraries were measured with a Qubit 3.0 fluorometer, size-checked on a Bioanalyzer 2100, and measured again with the KAPA Library Quantification kit. Every immunoSEQ 96-well plate was sequenced on a separate single-read 150-cycle Illumina NextSeq 550 flow cell. Under the source paper's analysis protocol: Because the immunoSEQ output included only junctional sequences and no quality scores, the filtering could not be the same as the filtering used for full-length reads. To assign V/J genes and CDR3, sequences were annotated using PyIR, a Python wrapper for IgBLAST v1.9, with IMGT germline references. Reads were filtered out if the reads had weak V/J assignments (E-value above 1e-6), no CDR3, stop codons, out-of-frame junctions, or ambiguous translated residues. V3J clonotypes were defined as sequences sharing the same inferred V gene, J gene, and CDR3 amino acid sequence. Percentage overlap between repertoires was calculated by dividing the number of shared unique clonotypes by the size of the smaller repertoire. Richness of each repertoire was evaluated using RTK rarefaction, the Chao1 estimator, and Recon v2.1 estimates of unobserved clonotypes. For all TCRbeta clonotypes obtained by the gDNA method from a few donors, generation probabilities were computed with OLGA. TCRdb took this table from immuneACCESS and kept in-frame rearrangements with V and J called. Such tables lack part of the clones; where checked against another copy, unresolved V genes explain under half of the gap, and the rest is unexplained. From that table come the V and J calls and clone size; the DNA was used to work out D and trimming. This sample gives hundreds of thousands of clones in total; 80% to 95% of them show up just once. The ten biggest clones cover about 25% of the sample.

CD8 naive samples consisted of CD45RO-negative cells that were positively selected for CCR7, yielding a CD45RA+CCR7+ population without TemRA cells. Healthy HIV-negative adults with no recently reported acute infections or vaccinations were included as donors. Every donor was a Caucasian adult living in Nashville, Tennessee, USA. Blood was collected by leukapheresis, and PBMCs were isolated by Ficoll-Histopaque density gradient centrifugation and then cryopreserved in liquid nitrogen vapor phase. Analytical flow cytometry was used to check the purity and quantity of each magnetically sorted T cell population. Genomic DNA was isolated from each sorted fraction and quantified by UV absorbance on a Nanodrop 2000c.

This chain joins TRBV5-1 to TRBJ2-1; a tentative D call is TRBD1 (6 bases match). This clonotype was obtained from a man under 40 in good health. The sequenced sample was naive CD8+ T cells sorted from blood. The cell subset or site label for this specimen denotes: CD45RA+CCR7+. The CDR3 region reads CASSSTGPPGGEQFF. The bases are TGCGCCAGCAGCTCCACAGGGCCCCCTGGAGGTGAGCAGTTCTTC.